This TCR beta chain was identified in a study of T cells after yellow fever vaccination. Each CDR3 protein gets one entry after TCRdb re-called the 5' RACE reads with MiXCR. The table records about 340,000 distinct CDR3 sequences, approximately 13% of them present only once. Regarding the study as a whole: Abundant clonotypes from the bulk population could have been carried over as contaminants into FACS-sorted repertoires.

Comments on this clonotype: Its target is unknown.

The CDR3 is 13 residues long. Germline CDR1 reads DFQATT; CDR2 reads SNEGSKA (reference sequence). V lost 5 bases to trimming and J lost 7 bases; unmatched junction nucleotides: 5. This receptor was taken from a man younger than 30 who received the YFV17D yellow fever vaccine. Specimen: CD4+ T cells sorted from PBMCs, collected 15 days after the yellow fever booster vaccination. The chain recombines TRBV20-1 with TRBJ2-1; 10 positions agree with TRBD2. DNA of the CDR3: TGCAGTGCTCCAGCGGGGGGGCGTAATGAGCAGTTCTTC. Encoded protein: CSAPAGGRNEQFF.